The 24 T cell receptor beta chains given below trace back to one sample, sequenced in a study of T cell responses to AZD1222 COVID-19 vaccine. Generated by immunoSEQ multiplex PCR, the TCRdb table keeps only in-frame clones and is missing some. The sample lists tens of thousands of clones; under 95% were seen once. Sample: peripheral blood, taken 28 days after the second AZD1222 dose. The origin of the receptors is an adult who received the AZD1222 COVID-19 vaccine.

The chain couples TRBV7-8 to TRBJ1-5, with 9 bases fitting TRBD1. Germline V gene sequence: CDR1 SGHVS, CDR2 FQNEAQ. The CDR3 length is 16 residues. V shed 5 bases, J shed 5 bases, and the junction held 10 bases outside the gene matches. CDR3 coding DNA: TGTGCCAGCAGCCTAACCGGGACAGGGTACTATCAGCCCCAGCATTTT. This translates into CASSLTGTGYYQPQHF. Based on the CDR3 plus reference TRBV7-8 and TRBJ1-5, the full variable domain is GAGVSQSPRYKVAKRGQDVALRCDPISGHVSLFWYQQALGQGPEFLTYFQNEAQLDKSGLPSDRFFAERPEGSVSTLKIQRTQQEDSAVYLCASSLTGTGYYQPQHFGDGTRLSIL.

This chain links TRBV20-1 with TRBJ2-1; D is possibly TRBD2 (5 bases). Germline V gene lookup returns CDR1 DFQATT and CDR2 SNEGSKA (reference sequence). This CDR3 spans 11 amino acids. V gave up 6 bases and J gave up 9 bases, with 12 bases separating them. The CDR3 region is CSARTGIEQFF. In DNA, the CDR3 is TGCAGTGCACGGACGGGAATTGAGCAGTTCTTC.

This clone was seen a few times. V and J are TRBV27 and TRBJ2-7; D possibly corresponds to TRBD1 (6 bases). The V gene's germline CDR1 is MNHEY and CDR2 SMNVEV (reference sequence). This CDR3 region has 13 residues. V shed 6 bases and J shed 5 bases, with 14 bases lying between them. The CDR3 coding sequence is TGTGCCAGCAGGTTACAGGGTTTTCACGAGCAGTACTTC. It encodes CASRLQGFHEQYF.

V and J are TRBV27 and TRBJ2-7; 9 nucleotides align to TRBD2. Germline V lookup: CDR1 MNHEY, CDR2 SMNVEV (reference sequence). V was pared by 4 bases and J by 2 bases, with 12 bases of the junction left unmatched. The CDR3 has 17 residues. The CDR3 reads CASSSNKAGGRTYEQYF. CDR3 coding DNA: TGTGCCAGCAGTTCAAACAAGGCGGGGGGGCGCACCTACGAGCAGTACTTC.

V and J are TRBV27 and TRBJ1-5, with 9 nucleotides matching TRBD1. This CDR3 is built from 14 residues. J lost 4 bases, V lost 6 bases, and 4 bases had no gene match. Looked up from germline, CDR1 is MNHEY and CDR2 is SMNVEV (reference sequence). As DNA, the CDR3 is TGTGCCAGCAGAATGACAGGGGGAAATCAGCCCCAGCATTTT. It is translated as CASRMTGGNQPQHF.

This chain uses TRBV28 with TRBJ2-7, with 8 bases matching TRBD2. Trimming took 4 bases from V and 6 from J; bases not matched to a gene: 14. The CDR3 contains 16 residues. Germline CDR1 MDHEN, CDR2 SYDVKM. CDR3 amino acids: CASSSPTLAVFFEQYF. CDR3 sequence (DNA): TGTGCCAGCAGTTCCCCAACACTAGCGGTGTTTTTCGAGCAGTACTTC.

The rearrangement links TRBV28 to TRBJ1-1, with D unclear. Trimming stripped 6 bases from V and 1 base from J, with 9 bases between. The germline V gene has CDR1 MDHEN and CDR2 SYDVKM. CDR3 size: 13 residues. Here the CDR3 DNA reads TGTGCCAGCAGCCCTAGGGCGAACACTGAAGCTTTCTTT. As protein: CASSPRANTEAFF.

The chain combines TRBV19 with TRBJ2-1, with TRBD2 matching over 8 bases. The CDR3 has 15 residues. J was trimmed by 6 bases and V by 3 bases; bases with no gene match: 7. The germline V gene has CDR1 LNHDA and CDR2 SQIVND (reference sequence). CDR3 coding DNA: TGTGCCAGTAGTATGTATAGCGGGACCTCCAATGAGCAGTTCTTC. Translated, it gives CASSMYSGTSNEQFF.

This chain links TRBV30 with TRBJ1-5, with TRBD1 identical over 9 bases. V shed 2 bases and J 6 bases; nucleotides not matched to a gene: 8. Germline values: CDR1 GTSNPN, CDR2 SVGIG (reference sequence). The CDR3 sequence is 15 residues long. Written as DNA, the CDR3 is TGTGCCTGGAGTCCGGGACAGGGAACGTCTCAGCCCCAGCATTTT. Its protein product is CAWSPGQGTSQPQHF.

The chain joins TRBV2 to TRBJ2-3; D is uncertain. CDR1 SNHLY and CDR2 FYNNEI come from the germline V gene. Trimming took 6 bases from V and 3 from J, leaving 10 bases between them. This CDR3 has 13 residues. In DNA, the CDR3 is TGTGCCAGCAGGCCAGCGACAACAGATACGCAGTATTTT. Amino acids: CASRPATTDTQYF. Complete variable domain (other parts from reference TRBV2 and TRBJ2-3): EPEVTQTPSHQVTQMGQEVILRCVPISNHLYFYWYRQILGQKVEFLVSFYNNEISEKSEIFDDQFSVERPDGSNFTLKIRSTKLEDSAMYFCASRPATTDTQYFGPGTRLTVL.

This chain uses TRBV12-3 or TRBV12-4 with TRBJ2-7, with D unclear. V shed 1 base and J shed 5 bases, with 6 bases lying between them. CDR3 length equals 12 residues. The CDR3 sequence is CASSLGIHEQYF. CDR3 bases: TGTGCCAGCAGTTTAGGAATCCACGAGCAGTACTTC.

This chain connects TRBV4-1 to TRBJ2-7, with TRBD2 matching over 12 bases. In germline, CDR1 is MGHRA, CDR2 YSYEKL. The CDR3 is 15 residues long. V lost 8 bases to trimming and J lost 1 base; unmatched junction nucleotides: 6. In DNA, the CDR3 is TGCGCCAGCGCTCGTGGACTAGCGGGATCCTACGAGCAGTACTTC. Translation gives CASARGLAGSYEQYF.

The chain couples TRBV6-2 or TRBV6-3 to TRBJ2-7; D is unresolved. Germline V gives CDR1 MNHEY, CDR2 SVGEGT. This CDR3 has 15 residues. Trimming shortened V by 1 base and J by 0 bases, and 10 bases separated the two germline ends. CDR3 DNA: TGTGCCAGCAGTTACTTTGACACGCCCTCCTACGAGCAGTACTTC. Translating it yields CASSYFDTPSYEQYF.

The CDR3 region has the DNA TGTGCCAGCAGTTTGCAGACAGGGGGCGGCTACGAGCAGTACTTC. Its translation: CASSLQTGGGYEQYF. The V call is TRBV28, the J call TRBJ2-7; 10 bases are shared with TRBD1. Germline CDR1 is MDHEN and CDR2 is SYDVKM. This CDR3 is 15 amino acids long. The V segment lost 3 bases and the J segment 3 bases; nucleotides outside the gene matches: 5.

This clone came up once. The CDR3 reads CAWRDNRSPYNEQFF. In nucleotides, the CDR3 is TGTGCCTGGAGGGACAACAGGAGCCCCTACAATGAGCAGTTCTTC. The chain couples TRBV30 to TRBJ2-1; possibly TRBD1 for D (5 bases). Germline V gene data show CDR1 as GTSNPN and CDR2 as SVGIG (reference sequence). V gave up 3 bases and J gave up 2 bases, with 14 bases separating them. The CDR3 length is 15 residues. The whole variable domain, remainder taken from reference TRBV30 and TRBJ2-1, is SQTIHQWPATLVQPVGSPLSLECTVEGTSNPNLYWYRQAAGRGLQLLFYSVGIGQISSEVPQNLSASRPQDRQFILSSKKLLLSDSGFYLCAWRDNRSPYNEQFFGPGTRLTVL.

The genes are TRBV28 and TRBJ2-2; 10 bases are shared with TRBD1. The CDR3 consists of 16 residues. CDR1 and CDR2 (germline): MDHEN, SYDVKM. The V segment lost 10 bases and the J segment 4 bases; nucleotides outside the gene matches: 12. CDR3 nucleotide sequence: TGTGCCATTATAGGACAGGGGGAGGCCGGCACCGGGGAGCTGTTTTTT. Translating it yields CAIIGQGEAGTGELFF.

The gene calls are TRBV6-6 and TRBJ2-2, with 8 bases aligning to TRBD2. The germline V gene has CDR1 MNHNY and CDR2 SVGAGI (reference sequence). V gave up 6 bases and J gave up 0 bases; unmatched junction bases: 6. This CDR3 contains 16 residues. The CDR3 DNA reads TGTGCCAGCAGCTACCCAGCGGGAGCGAACACCGGGGAGCTGTTTTTT. It is translated as CASSYPAGANTGELFF.

This rearrangement joins TRBV28 to TRBJ2-7; weak D call: TRBD1 (5 bases). Trimming shortened V by 10 bases and J by 9 bases, and 25 bases separated the two germline ends. Germline values: CDR1 MDHEN, CDR2 SYDVKM. The CDR3 contains 14 residues. The CDR3 coding sequence is TGTGCCAACAGGCTATTCTCATTCCCGCTTGGGCAGTACTTC. It translates to CANRLFSFPLGQYF.

The chain is built from TRBV7-9 and TRBJ2-7; TRBD2 matches 12 bases. The CDR3 runs to 18 residues. Germline V lookup: CDR1 SEHNR, CDR2 FQNEAQ (reference sequence). V dropped 0 bases and J dropped 2; count of bases not matched to a gene: 8. The CDR3 DNA sequence: TGTGCCAGCAGCTTAGCCCCTAGGACTAGCGGGGCCCCCTACGAGCAGTACTTC. The encoded protein is CASSLAPRTSGAPYEQYF.

CDR3 coding DNA: TGTGCCAGCAGCCAAGAGGGCCCCGGAGATACGCAGTATTTT. It codes for CASSQEGPGDTQYF. This chain joins TRBV4-2 and TRBJ2-3, with no clear D. The CDR3 contains 14 residues. The V gene's germline CDR1 is LGHNA and CDR2 YNFKEQ. Trimming removed 0 bases from V and 5 bases from J, with 9 bases in between.

This clone was observed a few times. The CDR3 DNA is TGTGCCAGCAGTTACTCGACCTACATGAACACTGAAGCTTTCTTT. Residues: CASSYSTYMNTEAFF. This rearrangement joins TRBV6-5 to TRBJ1-1; D is uncertain. Trimming left V 0 bases short and J 0 bases short, with 8 bases between. This CDR3 spans 15 amino acids. Germline CDR1 is MNHEY and CDR2 is SVGAGI.

J is TRBJ1-2 and V is TRBV27; 7 nucleotides match TRBD1. The CDR3 contains 15 residues. Looked up from germline, CDR1 is MNHEY and CDR2 is SMNVEV (reference sequence). V shed 7 bases, J shed 6 bases, and the junction held 14 bases outside the gene matches. The CDR3 here is CASTNFLTGLNGYTF. Written as DNA, the CDR3 is TGTGCCAGCACCAATTTCCTGACAGGGCTCAATGGCTACACCTTC.

The chain links TRBV30 to TRBJ1-4; TRBD1 matches at 9 bases. V was clipped by 2 bases and J by 8 bases; unmatched bases: 6. Germline-derived CDR1 and CDR2 are GTSNPN and SVGIG (reference sequence). The length of the CDR3 is 14 residues. The CDR3 is CAWSQGQGQEKLFF. In DNA form, the CDR3 reads TGTGCCTGGAGTCAGGGACAGGGACAGGAAAAACTGTTTTTT.

The rearrangement uses TRBV27 and TRBJ1-1; TRBD1 is a possible D gene (6 bases). This CDR3 is 14 amino acids long. Trimming stripped 5 bases from V and 6 bases from J, with 16 bases between. CDR1 MNHEY and CDR2 SMNVEV come from the germline V gene (reference sequence). CDR3 protein: CASSQRSQGPEAFF. The CDR3 DNA reads TGTGCCAGCAGTCAACGATCTCAGGGGCCTGAAGCTTTCTTT.